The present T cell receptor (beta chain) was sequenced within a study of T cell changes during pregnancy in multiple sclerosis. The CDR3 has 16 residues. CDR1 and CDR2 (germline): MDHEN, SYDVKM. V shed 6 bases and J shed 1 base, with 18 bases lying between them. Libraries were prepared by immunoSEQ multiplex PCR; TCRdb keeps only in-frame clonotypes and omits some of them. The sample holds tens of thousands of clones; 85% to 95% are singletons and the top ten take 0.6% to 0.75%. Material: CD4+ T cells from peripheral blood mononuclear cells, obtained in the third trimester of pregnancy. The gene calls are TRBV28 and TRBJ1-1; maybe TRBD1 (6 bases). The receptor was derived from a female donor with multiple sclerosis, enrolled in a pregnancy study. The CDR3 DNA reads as TGTGCCAGCAGACTGACGGACAGAGTAAGGAACACTGAAGCTTTCTTT. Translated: CASRLTDRVRNTEAFF.